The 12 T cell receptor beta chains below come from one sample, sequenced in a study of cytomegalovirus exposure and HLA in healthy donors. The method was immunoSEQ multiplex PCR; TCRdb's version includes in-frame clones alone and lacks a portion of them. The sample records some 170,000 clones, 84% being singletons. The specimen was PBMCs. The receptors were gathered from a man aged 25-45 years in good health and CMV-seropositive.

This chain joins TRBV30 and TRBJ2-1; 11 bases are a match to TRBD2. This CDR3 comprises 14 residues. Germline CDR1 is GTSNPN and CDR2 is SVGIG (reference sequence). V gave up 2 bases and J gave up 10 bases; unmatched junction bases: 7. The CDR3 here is CAWSSPGTSGEQFF. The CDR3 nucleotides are TGTGCCTGGAGTAGCCCAGGGACTAGCGGAGAGCAGTTCTTC.

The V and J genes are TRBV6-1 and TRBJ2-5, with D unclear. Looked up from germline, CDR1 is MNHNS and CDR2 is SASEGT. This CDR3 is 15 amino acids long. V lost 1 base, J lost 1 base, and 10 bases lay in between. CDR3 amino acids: CASSEENLRQETQYF. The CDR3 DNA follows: TGTGCCAGCAGTGAAGAAAACCTACGCCAAGAGACCCAGTACTTC.

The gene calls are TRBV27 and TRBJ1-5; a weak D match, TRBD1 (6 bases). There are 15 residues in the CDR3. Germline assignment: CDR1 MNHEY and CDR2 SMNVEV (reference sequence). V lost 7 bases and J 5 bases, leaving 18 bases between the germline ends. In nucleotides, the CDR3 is TGTGCCAGCATAGGGGGTAACAGGGCTGATCAGCCCCAGCATTTT. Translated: CASIGGNRADQPQHF.

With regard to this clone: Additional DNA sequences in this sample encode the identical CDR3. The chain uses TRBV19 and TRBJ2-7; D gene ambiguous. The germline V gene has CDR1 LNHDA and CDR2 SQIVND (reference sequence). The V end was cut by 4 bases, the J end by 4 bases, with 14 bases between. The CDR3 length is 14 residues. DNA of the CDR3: TGTGCCAGTAGTACAGGCACGGCGTCGTACGAGCAGTACTTC. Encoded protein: CASSTGTASYEQYF.

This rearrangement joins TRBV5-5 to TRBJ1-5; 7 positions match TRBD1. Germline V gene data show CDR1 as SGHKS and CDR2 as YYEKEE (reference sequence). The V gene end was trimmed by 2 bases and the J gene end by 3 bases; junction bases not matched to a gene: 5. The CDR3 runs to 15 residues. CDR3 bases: TGTGCCAGCAGCTTAACCGGGACAGTCAATCAGCCCCAGCATTTT. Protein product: CASSLTGTVNQPQHF.

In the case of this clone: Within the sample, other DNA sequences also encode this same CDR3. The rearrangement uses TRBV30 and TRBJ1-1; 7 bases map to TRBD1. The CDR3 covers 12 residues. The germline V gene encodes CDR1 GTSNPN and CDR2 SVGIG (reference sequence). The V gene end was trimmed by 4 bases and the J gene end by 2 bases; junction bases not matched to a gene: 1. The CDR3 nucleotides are TGTGCCTGGACAGGGGGAAACACTGAAGCTTTCTTT. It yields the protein CAWTGGNTEAFF.

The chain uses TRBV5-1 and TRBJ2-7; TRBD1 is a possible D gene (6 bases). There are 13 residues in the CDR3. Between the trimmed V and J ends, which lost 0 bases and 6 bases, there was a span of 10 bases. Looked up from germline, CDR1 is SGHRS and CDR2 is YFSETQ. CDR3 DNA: TGCGCCAGCAGCTTGGCGGGGACAAGCGAGCAGTACTTC. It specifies CASSLAGTSEQYF.

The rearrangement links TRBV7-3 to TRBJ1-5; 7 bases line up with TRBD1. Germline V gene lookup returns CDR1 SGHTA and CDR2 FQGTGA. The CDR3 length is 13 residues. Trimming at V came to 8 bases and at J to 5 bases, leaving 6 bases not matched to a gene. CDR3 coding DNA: TGTGCCAGCTCGGGACAGCCGGATCAGCCCCAGCATTTT. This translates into CASSGQPDQPQHF.

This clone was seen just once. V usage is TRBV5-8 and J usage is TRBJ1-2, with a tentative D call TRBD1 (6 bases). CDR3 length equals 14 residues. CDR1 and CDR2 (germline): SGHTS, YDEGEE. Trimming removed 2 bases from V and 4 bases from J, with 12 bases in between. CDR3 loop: CASSFPGRGYGYTF. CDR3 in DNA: TGTGCCAGCAGCTTCCCGGGCAGGGGCTATGGCTACACCTTC.

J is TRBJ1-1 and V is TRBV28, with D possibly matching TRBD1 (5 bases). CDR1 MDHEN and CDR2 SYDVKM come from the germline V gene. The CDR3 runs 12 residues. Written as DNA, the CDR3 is TGTGCAGGGGCGGGGAGAGGCACTGAAGCTTTCTTT. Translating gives CAGAGRGTEAFF.

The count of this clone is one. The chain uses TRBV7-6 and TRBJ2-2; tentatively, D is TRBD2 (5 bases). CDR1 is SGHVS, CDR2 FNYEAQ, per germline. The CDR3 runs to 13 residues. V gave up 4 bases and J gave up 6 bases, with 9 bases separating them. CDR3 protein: CASSSLAPGELFF. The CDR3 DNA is TGTGCCAGCAGCTCCCTAGCCCCCGGGGAGCTGTTTTTT.

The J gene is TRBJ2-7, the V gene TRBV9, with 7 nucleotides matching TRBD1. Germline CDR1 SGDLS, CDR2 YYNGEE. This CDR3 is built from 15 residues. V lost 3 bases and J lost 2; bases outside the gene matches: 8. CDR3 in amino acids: CASSASRDSAYEQYF. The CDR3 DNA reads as TGTGCCAGCAGCGCGTCCCGGGACAGCGCCTACGAGCAGTACTTC. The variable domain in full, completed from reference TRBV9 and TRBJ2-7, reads DSGVTQTPKHLITATGQRVTLRCSPRSGDLSVYWYQQSLDQGLQFLIQYYNGEERAKGNILERFSAQQFPDLHSELNLSSLELGDSALYFCASSASRDSAYEQYFGPGTRLTVT.